Listed here is a single T cell receptor (beta chain). This clone was recorded a few times. Its specific antigen is unknown. Nothing much larger sits one base from this clone, and base qualities are not available. These data come from a study of blood T cell repertoires in COVID-19 (dated by TCRdb to 2019 to 2021). Turning to the overall study: Samples from collaborators originated in the United States, Italy and Spain and spanned both the acute and convalescent phases of COVID-19. The prospective study material was composed of cDNA or gDNA derived from T cells, B-cell-depleted T cells, or PBMCs. Subjects who had been exposed to COVID-19, were actively infected with it, or had recovered from it provided the deeply sampled blood TCRbeta repertoires that made up the dataset. The repertoires were released in a freely available public database intended as a resource for research on the immune response to SARS-CoV-2. The samples were drawn from the first 160 participants of the ongoing ImmuneRACE study and from 1,200 or so subjects provided by 6 global collaborators. A de-identified subject ID, COVID-19 status, age in years and sex were almost always included in the sample metadata. Where HLA class I and class II types were available, the types were taken from metadata supplied by the sample provider, not from assay-based typing. What the work shows at the level of the full study, not this receptor alone: How much clinical and demographic metadata was included differed by source and by participant, and the metadata was provided uncurated.

Whole blood was collected in K2EDTA tubes by collaborating institutions according to the institutions' own protocols. For TCRbeta analysis, collaborator samples were shipped as frozen whole blood, as isolated PBMCs, or as DNA extracted from either sample type. CDR1 and CDR2, per the germline V gene (reference sequence), are LGHDT and YNNKEL. The CDR3, cysteine through phenylalanine, is 17 amino acids long. Only the CDR3 part of the read is kept: 51 bases, read in frame from the first base. V and J are trimmed by 1 base and 8 bases, and the gene matches miss 10 bases of the junction. TCRbeta CDR3 regions were amplified from genomic DNA by means of the immunoSEQ Assay, a bias-controlled multiplex PCR. As for the authors' bioinformatics: The number of nucleated cells in each sample was estimated from the amplification of reference gene primers within the assay. To quantify the absolute abundance of each unique TCRbeta CDR3 rearrangement, sequence reads were collapsed and filtered. For each sample, productive Simpson clonality was calculated as the square root of Simpson's diversity index over productive rearrangements. TCRdb holds this immuneACCESS table with in-frame rearrangements only. Some clones are missing; in checked studies, unresolved V genes explain under half, and the rest has no known cause. V and J calls and clone size are those listed in that table; D and trimming were worked out from the DNA. This sample lists approximately 98,000 clones; 75% to 85% were detected once. The ten biggest clones cover approximately 4% of the sample.

The rearranged chain carries TRBV3-1 (or the pseudogene TRBV3-2) and TRBJ1-4, and 10 junctional nucleotides match TRBD1. This receptor was taken from a man aged 55 to 70 with acute or convalescent COVID-19. Sequenced sample: peripheral blood. The CDR3 is CASSQAARDRGREKLFF. The DNA sequence is TGTGCCAGCAGCCAAGCGGCCCGGGACAGGGGAAGAGAAAAACTGTTTTTT.